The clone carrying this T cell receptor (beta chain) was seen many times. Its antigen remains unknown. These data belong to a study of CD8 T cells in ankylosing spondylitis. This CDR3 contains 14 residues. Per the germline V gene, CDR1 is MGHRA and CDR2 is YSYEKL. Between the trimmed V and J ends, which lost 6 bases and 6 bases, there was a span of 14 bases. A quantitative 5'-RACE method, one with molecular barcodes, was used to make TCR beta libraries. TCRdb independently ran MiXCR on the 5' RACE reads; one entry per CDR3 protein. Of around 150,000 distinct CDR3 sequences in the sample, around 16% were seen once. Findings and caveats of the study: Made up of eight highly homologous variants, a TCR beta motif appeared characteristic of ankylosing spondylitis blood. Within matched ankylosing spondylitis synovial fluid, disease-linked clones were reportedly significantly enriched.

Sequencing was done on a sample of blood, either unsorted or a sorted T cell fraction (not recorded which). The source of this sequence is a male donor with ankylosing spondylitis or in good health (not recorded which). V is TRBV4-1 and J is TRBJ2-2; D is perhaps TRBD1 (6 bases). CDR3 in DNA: TGCGCCAGCAGAACCTTAGGGGGAGCCGGGGAGCTGTTTTTT. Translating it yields CASRTLGGAGELFF.